The T cell receptor beta chain under discussion was sequenced for a study of PD-1 blockade in classical Hodgkin lymphoma. Study-level results: Newly diagnosed patients reportedly had lower baseline TCR diversity than healthy donors.

Details on this clone: What it recognizes is unknown. Other DNA sequences within the sample encode an identical CDR3.

Time point given: newly diagnosed, previously untreated cHL patient sample. Assay used: immunoSEQ multiplex PCR; TCRdb lists only in-frame clones, some missing. This sample carries around 25,000 clones, around 94% of them seen once, and the ten largest clones take approximately 3.6%. This sequence was found in a human donor with classical Hodgkin lymphoma. Sequenced sample: peripheral blood mononuclear cells (PBMCs).

CDR3 amino acids: CASSYSGGNNEKLFF. CDR3 bases: TGTGCCAGCAGTTACTCCGGGGGGAATAATGAAAAACTGTTTTTT. The gene calls are TRBV6-6 and TRBJ1-4; maybe TRBD1 (5 bases). From germline, CDR1 is MNHNY and CDR2 SVGAGI (reference sequence). V gave up 0 bases and J gave up 4 bases, with 9 bases separating them. The CDR3 spans 15 residues.